This T cell receptor beta chain came from a study of CD8+CD57+ T cells in acquired aplastic anemia. Patients selected for sequencing had displayed CD8+CD57+ cell expansion by flow cytometry. Note on this clonotype: The germline gene is not matched at one end of the junction; a read error may be the cause.

Genomic DNA, serving as template, underwent TCR beta VDJ and CDR3 profiling. Each CDR3 protein is one row after TCRdb ran MiXCR on the reads. The table lists 200,000 to 300,000 distinct CDR3 sequences, 70% to 85% of them singletons. In germline, CDR1 is LNHDA, CDR2 SQIVND (reference sequence). This CDR3 is 15 amino acids long. Sample: sorted CD4+, CD8+, or CD8+CD57+ T cells (not recorded which) from PBMCs. The clonotype originates from a human donor with aplastic anemia. The chain uses TRBV19 and TRBJ2-3, with D perhaps being TRBD1 or TRBD2 (6 bases each). This chain's CDR3 is CASSGGGHCTDAQYF. CDR3 in DNA: TGTGCCAGTAGCGGAGGGGGACATTGCACAGATGCGCAGTATTTT.